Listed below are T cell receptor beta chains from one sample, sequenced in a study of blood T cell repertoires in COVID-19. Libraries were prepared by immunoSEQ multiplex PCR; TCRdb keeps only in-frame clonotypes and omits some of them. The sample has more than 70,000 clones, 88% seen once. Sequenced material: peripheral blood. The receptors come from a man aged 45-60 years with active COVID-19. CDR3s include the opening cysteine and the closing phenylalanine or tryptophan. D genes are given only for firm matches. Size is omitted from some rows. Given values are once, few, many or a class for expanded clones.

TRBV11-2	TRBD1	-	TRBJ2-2	TGTGCCAGCAGCTTAGATCAAAGGGGGCGCCGGACCGGGGAGCTGTTTTTT	CASSLDQRGRRTGELFF
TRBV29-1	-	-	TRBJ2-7	TGCAGCGTTGAGTCCGTCTACGAGCAGTACTTC	CSVESVYEQYF
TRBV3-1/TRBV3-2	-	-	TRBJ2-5	TGTGCCAGCAGCCAAGATCAGCTGCGGGAACGAGAGACCCAGTACTTC	CASSQDQLRERETQYF
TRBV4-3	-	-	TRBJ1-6	TGCGCCAGCAGCCAAGAGCCCAGGGCTAATAATTCACCCCTCCACTTT	CASSQEPRANNSPLHF
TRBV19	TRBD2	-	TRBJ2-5	TGTGCCAGTAAGGGCGGGAGTAGTGTCCAAGAGACCCAGTACTTC	CASKGGSSVQETQYF
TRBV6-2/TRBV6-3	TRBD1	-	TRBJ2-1	TGTGCCAGCAGTTACGAACCTAGACAGGGTCCCAAGGAGCAGTTCTTC	CASSYEPRQGPKEQFF
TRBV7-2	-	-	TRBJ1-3	TGTGCCAGCAGCACTGACTACTCTGGAAACACCATATATTTT	CASSTDYSGNTIYF
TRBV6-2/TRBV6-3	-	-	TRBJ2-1	TGTGCCAGCAGTGCTGCTACCCTAGGCTACGAGCAGTTCTTC	CASSAATLGYEQFF
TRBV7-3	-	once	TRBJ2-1	TGTGCCAGCAGCCCCCCAGGAAATGAACAGTTCTTC	CASSPPGNEQFF
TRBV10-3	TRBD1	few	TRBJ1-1	TGTGCCATCAGTGAGTCGGGGCAGGGGGTGACTGAAGCTTTCTTT	CAISESGQGVTEAFF
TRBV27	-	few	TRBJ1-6	TGTGCCAGCAGTGGGAGGGGGACTGCCGACTCACCCCTCCACTTT	CASSGRGTADSPLHF
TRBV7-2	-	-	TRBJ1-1	TGTGCCAGCAGCCCGACTCCCTGGTATCCTGAAGCTTTCTTT	CASSPTPWYPEAFF
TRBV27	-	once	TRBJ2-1	TGTGCCAGCGCAGACACAGGGTCCTACAATGAGCAGTTCTTC	CASADTGSYNEQFF
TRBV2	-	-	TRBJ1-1	TGTGCCAGCAGTGAATCAGCTTCAGGGAACACTGAAGCTTTCTTT	CASSESASGNTEAFF
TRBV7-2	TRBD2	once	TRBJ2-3	TGTGCCAGCAGCCTCGGACTAGCGGGGGCGGCAGATACGCAGTATTTT	CASSLGLAGAADTQYF
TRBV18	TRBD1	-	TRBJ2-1	TGTGCCAGCTCCCTTGACAGGGTCAATGAGCAGTTCTTC	CASSLDRVNEQFF
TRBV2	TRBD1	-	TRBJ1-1	TGTGCCAGCATAGGGGACAGAACCTCAAGGGGAGCTTTCTTT	CASIGDRTSRGAFF
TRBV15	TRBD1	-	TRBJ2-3	TGTGCCACCAGCAGGAAGGGACAGGGAGAAACAGATACGCAGTATTTT	CATSRKGQGETDTQYF
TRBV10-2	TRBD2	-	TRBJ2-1	TGCGCCAGCAGTGAGTCGACGACTAGCGGGGGTTCCCTACTGGGGGATGAGCAGTTCTTC	CASSESTTSGGSLLGDEQFF
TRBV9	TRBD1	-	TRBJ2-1	TGTGCCAGCAGCGTAGCAGGGAGACAGGGGTACAGTGAGCAGTTCTTC	CASSVAGRQGYSEQFF
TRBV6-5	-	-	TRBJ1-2	TGTGCCAGCAGTTACTCAGGGGTTGCCACCTATGGCTACACCTTC	CASSYSGVATYGYTF
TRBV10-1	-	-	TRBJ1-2	TGCGCCAGCATTGGACGCGGACTCTTC	CASIGRGLF
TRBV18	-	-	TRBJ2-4	TGTGCCAGCTCAAGGGACACCTTCCCGCAGTACTTC	CASSRDTFPQYF
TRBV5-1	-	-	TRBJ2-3	TGCGCCAGCAGCACCGGGACTAGCACAGATACGCAGTATTTT	CASSTGTSTDTQYF
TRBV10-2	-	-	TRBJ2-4	TGCGCCGCCACCCACGCGTCTAGCGAGAAGGCCAAAAACATTCAGTACTTC	CAATHASSEKAKNIQYF
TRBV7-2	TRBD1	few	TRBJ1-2	TGTGCCAGCAGCTTCTCTCTCGACAGGGGCTATGGCTACACCTTC	CASSFSLDRGYGYTF
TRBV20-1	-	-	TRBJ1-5	TGCAGTGCTAGTTGGCCGGGGGGGGGTCAGCCCCAGCATTTT	CSASWPGGGQPQHF
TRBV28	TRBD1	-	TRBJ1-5	TGTGCCAGCAGTTTAGGACGAGGACAGGGCAGTCAGCCCCAGCATTTT	CASSLGRGQGSQPQHF
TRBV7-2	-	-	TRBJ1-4	TGTGCCAGCAGCCCGACCGCGACAGGCCGAAATGAAAAACTGTTTTTT	CASSPTATGRNEKLFF
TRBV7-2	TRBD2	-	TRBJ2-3	TGTGCCAGCAGCTTATACGGGGTGCGGGAGCGGGGGGTTACGGGAACGCAGTATTTT	CASSLYGVRERGVTGTQYF
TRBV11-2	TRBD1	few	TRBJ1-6	TGTGCCAGCAGCTTAGACCTGACAGGGAAAAGCTCCTATAATTCACCCCTCCACTTT	CASSLDLTGKSSYNSPLHF
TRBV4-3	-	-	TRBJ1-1	TGCGCCAGCAGCCAAGAGGTTCTAGGGGCGCGACGCACTGAAGCTTTCTTT	CASSQEVLGARRTEAFF
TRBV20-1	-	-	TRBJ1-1	TGCAGTGCTGACCCCCGGGTTGAAGCTTTCTTT	CSADPRVEAFF
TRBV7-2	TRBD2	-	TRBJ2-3	TGTGCCAGCAGCTTAGATCTAGCGGGAACAGATACGCAGTATTTT	CASSLDLAGTDTQYF
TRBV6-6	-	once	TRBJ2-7	TGTGCCGGAAGTCTCCCGGGGGGCATACTTCAGGGCTACGAGCAGTACTTC	CAGSLPGGILQGYEQYF
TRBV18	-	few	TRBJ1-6	TGTGCCAGCTCACCTGGCTCTGATTCACCCCTCCACTTT	CASSPGSDSPLHF
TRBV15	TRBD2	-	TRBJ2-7	TGTGCCACCAGCAGTTCCCTGGGGGCGGGGGGTTCCTACGAGCAGTACTTC	CATSSSLGAGGSYEQYF
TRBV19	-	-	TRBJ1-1	TGTGCCAGTAGTATCCCAGTAGGTGGGAATGGGAGGACTGAAGCTTTCTTT	CASSIPVGGNGRTEAFF
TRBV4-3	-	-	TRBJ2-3	TGCGCCAGCAGCCTTCGAACAGGGTCAGGCCCAGATACGCAGTATTTT	CASSLRTGSGPDTQYF
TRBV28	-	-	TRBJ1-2	TGTGCCAGCAGTTTCGGGTCCCGTTGGCCCTATGGCTACACCTTC	CASSFGSRWPYGYTF
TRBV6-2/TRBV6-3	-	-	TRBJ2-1	TGTGCCAGCAGTTACCGAGCGGCCTCCTACAATGAGCAGTTCTTC	CASSYRAASYNEQFF
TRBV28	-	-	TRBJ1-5	TGTGCCAGCAGTTACGGCGCGACCGGCGGGCCCCAGCATTTT	CASSYGATGGPQHF
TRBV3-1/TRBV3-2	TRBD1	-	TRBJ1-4	TGTGCCAGCAGCCCCTCATGGACAGGGGAAAAACTGTTTTTT	CASSPSWTGEKLFF
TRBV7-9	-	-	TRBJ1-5	TGTGCCAGCAGCTTAGCGGAGAGCGGGTTGGATCAGCCCCAGCATTTT	CASSLAESGLDQPQHF
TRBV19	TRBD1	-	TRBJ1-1	TGTGCCAGTAGCCAAATCGGGACAGCGAACACTGAAGCTTTCTTT	CASSQIGTANTEAFF
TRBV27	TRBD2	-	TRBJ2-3	TGTGCCAGCAGTGAGACTAGCGGCACAGATACGCAGTATTTT	CASSETSGTDTQYF
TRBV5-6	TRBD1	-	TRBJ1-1	TGTGCCAGCAGCCTACAGAGGGGGCTACATCGGAACACTGAAGCTTTCTTT	CASSLQRGLHRNTEAFF
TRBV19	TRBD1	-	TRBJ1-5	TGTGCCAGTAGTGTCGGGACAGGGACTAGTCCCCGGGGTCAGCCCCAGCATTTT	CASSVGTGTSPRGQPQHF
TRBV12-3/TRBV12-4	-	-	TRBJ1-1	TGTGCCAGCAGTTATGATATTAACCGGGAAGCTTTCTTT	CASSYDINREAFF
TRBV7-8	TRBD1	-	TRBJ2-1	TGTGCCAGCAGCTTTACGGACAGGGAAGTTGGCAATGAGCAGTTCTTC	CASSFTDREVGNEQFF
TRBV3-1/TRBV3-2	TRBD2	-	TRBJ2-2	TGTGCCAGCAGCCGAGAGACTAGCCCCGACGAGCTGTTTTTT	CASSRETSPDELFF
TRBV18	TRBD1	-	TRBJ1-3	TGTGCCAGCTCACCGCAGACAGGGGGCTTCCATAACTCTGGAAACACCATATATTTT	CASSPQTGGFHNSGNTIYF